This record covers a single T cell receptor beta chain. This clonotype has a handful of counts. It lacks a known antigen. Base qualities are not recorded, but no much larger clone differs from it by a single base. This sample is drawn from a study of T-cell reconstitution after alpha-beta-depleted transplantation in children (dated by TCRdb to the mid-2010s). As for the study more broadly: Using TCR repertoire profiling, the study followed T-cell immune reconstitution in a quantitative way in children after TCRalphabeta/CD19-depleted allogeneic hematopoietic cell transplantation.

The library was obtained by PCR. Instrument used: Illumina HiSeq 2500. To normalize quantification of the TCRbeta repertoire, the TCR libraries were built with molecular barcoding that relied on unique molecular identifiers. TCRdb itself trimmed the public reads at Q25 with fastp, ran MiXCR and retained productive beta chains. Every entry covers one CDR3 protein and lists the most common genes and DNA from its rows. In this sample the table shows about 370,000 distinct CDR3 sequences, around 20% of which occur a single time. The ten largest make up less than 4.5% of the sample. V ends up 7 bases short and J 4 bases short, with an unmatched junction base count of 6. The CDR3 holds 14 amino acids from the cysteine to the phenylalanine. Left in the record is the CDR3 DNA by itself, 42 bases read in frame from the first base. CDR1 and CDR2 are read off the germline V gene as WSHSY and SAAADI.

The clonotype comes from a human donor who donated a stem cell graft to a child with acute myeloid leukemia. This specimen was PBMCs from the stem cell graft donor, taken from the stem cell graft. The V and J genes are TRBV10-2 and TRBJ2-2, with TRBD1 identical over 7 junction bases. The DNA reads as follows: TGCGCCAGCACCCTGACAGGGAGCACCGGGGAGCTGTTTTTT. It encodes CASTLTGSTGELFF.